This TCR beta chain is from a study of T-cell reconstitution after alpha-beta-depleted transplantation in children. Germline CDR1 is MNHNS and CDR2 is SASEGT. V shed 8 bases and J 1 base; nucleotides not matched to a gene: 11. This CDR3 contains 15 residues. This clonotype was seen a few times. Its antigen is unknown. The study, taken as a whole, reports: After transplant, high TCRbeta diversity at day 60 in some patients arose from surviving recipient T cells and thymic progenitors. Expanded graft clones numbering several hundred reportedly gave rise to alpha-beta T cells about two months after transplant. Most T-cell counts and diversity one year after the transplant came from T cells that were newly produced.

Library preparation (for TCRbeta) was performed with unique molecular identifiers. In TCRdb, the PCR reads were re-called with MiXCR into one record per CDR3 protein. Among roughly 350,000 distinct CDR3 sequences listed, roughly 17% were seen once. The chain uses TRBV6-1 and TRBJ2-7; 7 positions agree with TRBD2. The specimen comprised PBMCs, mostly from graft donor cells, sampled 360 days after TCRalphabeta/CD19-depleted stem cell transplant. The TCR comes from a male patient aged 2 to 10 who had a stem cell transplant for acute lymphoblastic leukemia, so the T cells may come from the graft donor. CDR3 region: CASFRTKRDSYEQYF. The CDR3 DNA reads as TGTGCCAGCTTCCGAACGAAGCGGGATTCCTACGAGCAGTACTTC.